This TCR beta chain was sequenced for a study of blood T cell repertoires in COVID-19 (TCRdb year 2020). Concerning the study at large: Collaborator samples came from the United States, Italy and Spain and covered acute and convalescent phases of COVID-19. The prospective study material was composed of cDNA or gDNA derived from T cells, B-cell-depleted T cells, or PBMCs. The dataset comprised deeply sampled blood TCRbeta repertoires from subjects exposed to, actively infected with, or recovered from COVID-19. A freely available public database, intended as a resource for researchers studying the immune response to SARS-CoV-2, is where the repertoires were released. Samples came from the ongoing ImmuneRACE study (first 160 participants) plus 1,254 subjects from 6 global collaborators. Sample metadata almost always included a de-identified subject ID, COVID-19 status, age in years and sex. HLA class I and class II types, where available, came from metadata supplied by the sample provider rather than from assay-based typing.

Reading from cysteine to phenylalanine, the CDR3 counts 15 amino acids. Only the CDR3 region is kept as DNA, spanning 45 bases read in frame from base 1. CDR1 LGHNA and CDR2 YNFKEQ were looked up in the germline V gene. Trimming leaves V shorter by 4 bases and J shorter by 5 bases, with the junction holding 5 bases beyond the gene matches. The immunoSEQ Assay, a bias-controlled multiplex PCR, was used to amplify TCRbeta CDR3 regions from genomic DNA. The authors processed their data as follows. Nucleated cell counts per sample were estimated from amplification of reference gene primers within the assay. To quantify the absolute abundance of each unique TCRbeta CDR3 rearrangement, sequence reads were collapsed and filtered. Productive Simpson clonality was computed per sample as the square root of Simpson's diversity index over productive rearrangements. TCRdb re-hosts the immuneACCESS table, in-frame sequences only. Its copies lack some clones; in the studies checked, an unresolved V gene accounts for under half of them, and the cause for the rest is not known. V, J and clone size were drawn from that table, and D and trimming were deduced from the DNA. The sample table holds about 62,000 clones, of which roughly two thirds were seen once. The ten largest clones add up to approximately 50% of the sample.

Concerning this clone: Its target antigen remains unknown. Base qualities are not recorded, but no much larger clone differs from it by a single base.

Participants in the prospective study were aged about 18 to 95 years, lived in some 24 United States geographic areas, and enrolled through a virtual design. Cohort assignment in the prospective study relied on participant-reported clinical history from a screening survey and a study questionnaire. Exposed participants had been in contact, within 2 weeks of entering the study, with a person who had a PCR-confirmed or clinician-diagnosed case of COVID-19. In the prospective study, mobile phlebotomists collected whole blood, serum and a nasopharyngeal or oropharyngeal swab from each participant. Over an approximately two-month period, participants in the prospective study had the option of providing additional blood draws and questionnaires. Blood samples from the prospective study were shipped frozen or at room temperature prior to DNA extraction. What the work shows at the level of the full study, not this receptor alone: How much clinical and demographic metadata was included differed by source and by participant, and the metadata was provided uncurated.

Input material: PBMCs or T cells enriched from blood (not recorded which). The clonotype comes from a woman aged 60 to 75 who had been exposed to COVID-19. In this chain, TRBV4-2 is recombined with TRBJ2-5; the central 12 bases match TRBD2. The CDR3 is CASSLLAGGGETQYF. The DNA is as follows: TGTGCCAGCAGCCTACTAGCGGGGGGCGGGGAGACCCAGTACTTC.